These 7 T cell receptor beta chains were all obtained from the same sample, sequenced in a study of blood T cell repertoires in COVID-19. Generated by immunoSEQ multiplex PCR, the TCRdb table keeps only in-frame clones and is missing some. This repertoire shows 120,000 to 150,000 clones, over 70% found once; its top ten account for 6% to 7%. Sequencing was done on a sample of peripheral blood. These receptors all come from an elderly man with acute or convalescent COVID-19.

The CDR3 loop reads CATSSRLAGATNEQFF. In DNA form, the CDR3 reads TGTGCCACCAGCTCGCGACTAGCGGGAGCGACGAATGAGCAGTTCTTC. The rearrangement uses TRBV15 and TRBJ2-1; TRBD2 matches 12 bases. The CDR3 contains 16 residues. Per germline, CDR1 LNHNV and CDR2 YYDKDF (reference sequence). V gave up 5 bases and J gave up 7 bases; unmatched junction bases: 9.

V gene TRBV6-5 combines with J gene TRBJ2-3, with a weak D call TRBD1 (6 bases). Trimming left V 7 bases short and J 1 base short, with 12 bases between. The V gene's germline CDR1 is MNHEY and CDR2 SVGAGI. The CDR3 is 14 amino acids. In DNA, the CDR3 is TGTGCCAGCACCGAACAGGGAGGCACAGATACGCAGTATTTT. Translating gives CASTEQGGTDTQYF.

V is TRBV3-1 (or the pseudogene TRBV3-2) and J is TRBJ1-4; 12 bases are a match to TRBD1. The CDR3 loop spans 17 amino acids. The germline CDR1 and CDR2 sequences are LGHDT and YNNKEL (reference sequence). V lost 1 base to trimming and J lost 8 bases; unmatched junction nucleotides: 8. The CDR3 loop is CASSQGPLGTGGEKLFF. CDR3 nucleotides: TGTGCCAGCAGCCAAGGGCCTTTGGGGACAGGGGGCGAAAAACTGTTTTTT.

In its sample, this clone was seen a few times. The gene calls are TRBV19 and TRBJ2-3; the match to TRBD1 covers 8 bases. Trimming took 9 bases from V and 4 from J; bases not matched to a gene: 12. CDR1 and CDR2 (germline): LNHDA, SQIVND (reference sequence). The CDR3 totals 15 residues. CDR3 bases: TGTGCCAGCAACCCAGCCCAGGGGGCCGCAGATACGCAGTATTTT. It specifies CASNPAQGAADTQYF.

This clone was detected once. The genes are TRBV28 and TRBJ2-2, with D possibly being TRBD2 (7 bases). Trimming removed 6 bases at V and 7 bases at J, with 21 bases between. The CDR3 has 16 residues. Germline CDR1 MDHEN, CDR2 SYDVKM. The CDR3 DNA follows: TGTGCCAGCAGATCCTCCGGTCGGGGGGCAGGCGGGGAGCTGTTTTTT. Amino acid sequence: CASRSSGRGAGGELFF.

The CDR3 bases are TGTGCCAGCAGTACTATCCGGGACAGCACCTATGGCTACACCTTC. This encodes CASSTIRDSTYGYTF. The J gene is TRBJ1-2, the V gene TRBV28; TRBD1 aligns across 7 bases. The germline gives CDR1 MDHEN, CDR2 SYDVKM. V was pared by 5 bases and J by 4 bases, with 10 bases of the junction left unmatched. The CDR3 length is 15 residues.

The chain links TRBV5-1 to TRBJ2-7, with TRBD2 matching 13 bases. Losses at the gene ends were 0 bases for V and 5 bases for J; bases not matched to a gene: 8. Germline CDR1 is SGHRS and CDR2 is YFSETQ. CDR3 size: 17 residues. The CDR3 sequence: CASSLAGLAGVMDEQYF. For the CDR3, the DNA is TGCGCCAGCAGCTTGGCCGGACTAGCGGGAGTGATGGACGAGCAGTACTTC.